The clone carrying this T cell receptor beta chain appeared once. Its antigen is unidentified. The source of the sample is a study of B cell selection in AIRE deficiency. Assay: immunoSEQ multiplex PCR; the TCRdb copy retains only in-frame clones and omits some. The sample records around 20,000 clones, 90% to 95% being singletons. The regulatory T cell sort gate was CD4+CD25hiCD127low/negative. Controls came from healthy donors unrelated to patients. This CDR3 has 15 residues. Germline V gene sequence: CDR1 SGHKS, CDR2 YYEKEE (reference sequence). V lost 2 bases to trimming and J lost 0 bases, with 9 bases between them. Study-wide points: Around 30% of healthy-shared Treg TCRbeta sequences appeared in patient Tconv cells.

Sequenced: CD4+CD25+ Tregs sorted from PBMCs. The sequence came from a human donor in good health. The chain carries TRBV5-5 and TRBJ2-1; D is possibly TRBD2 (6 bases). The CDR3 protein is CASSFSGGSYNEQFF. As DNA, the CDR3 is TGTGCCAGCAGCTTTTCCGGGGGCTCCTACAATGAGCAGTTCTTC.